Below are 8 T cell receptor beta chains sequenced from a single sample in a study of CXCR3-negative and CXCR3-positive naive CD8 T cells. Findings of the study overall: TRB CDR3s of CXCR3-positive naive cells were more hydrophobic than those of CXCR3-negative naive cells.

Libraries were UMI-labeled 5' RACE TRB cDNA. TCRdb reanalyzed the 5' RACE reads and collapses them to one entry per CDR3 protein, without DNA. This sample's clone table lists tens of thousands of distinct CDR3 sequences. For these TCRs, the target antigens are not known. The sample consisted of naive CXCR3+ CD8+ T cells from blood. Specified subset: CD45RO-CCR7+CD27+CD95- naive CD8+ T cells expressing CXCR3 (TNR3+). The receptors stem from a human donor in good health. Some clones in this sample may be carry-over from other donors' samples.

This rearrangement joins TRBV20-1 to TRBJ2-3; TCRdb indicates TRBD2, and absent DNA this call remains unverified. The CDR3 extends over 13 amino acids. The germline CDR1 and CDR2 sequences are DFQATT and SNEGSKA (reference sequence). CDR3 residues: CSAPGGGADTQYF.

The chain employs TRBV5-6 and TRBJ2-5. The CDR3 covers 14 residues. Germline assignment: CDR1 SGHDT and CDR2 YYEEEE. This CDR3 is CASSLASREETQYF.

V is TRBV24-1 and J is TRBJ2-3; the TCRdb D gene call, TRBD2, has no DNA to confirm it. The CDR3 spans 16 residues. CDR1 is KGHDR and CDR2 is SFDVKD in the germline V gene. The CDR3 here is CATSDWDSGASDTQYF.

J is TRBJ2-1 and V is TRBV5-1. From germline, CDR1 is SGHRS and CDR2 YFSETQ. The CDR3 loop spans 13 amino acids. Here the CDR3 reads CASSLATLGEQFF.

The CDR3 spells CAWGRQVNTEAFF. The V call is TRBV30, the J call TRBJ1-1; the D call of TRBD1 rests on TCRdb alone, since no DNA is present to check it. CDR1 is GTSNPN and CDR2 is SVGIG in the germline V gene (reference sequence). CDR3 size: 13 residues.

This rearrangement joins TRBV29-1 to TRBJ1-1; TCRdb proposes TRBD1, but this gene call is untestable without DNA. The CDR3 contains 13 residues. Germline assignment: CDR1 SQVTM and CDR2 ANQGSEA. CDR3 residues: CSVRQGMNTEAFF.

V usage is TRBV29-1 and J usage is TRBJ1-1; TCRdb outputs TRBD1, but without DNA this stays unchecked. The CDR3 length is 15 residues. Looked up from germline, CDR1 is SQVTM and CDR2 is ANQGSEA. The CDR3: CSVNQPWTGNTEAFF.

This chain links TRBV6-4 with TRBJ2-3; TCRdb proposes TRBD2, but this gene call is untestable without DNA. Germline CDR1 reads MRHNA; CDR2 reads SNTAGT. The CDR3 is made up of 14 amino acids. CDR3 amino acids: CATSTSGGTDTQYF.